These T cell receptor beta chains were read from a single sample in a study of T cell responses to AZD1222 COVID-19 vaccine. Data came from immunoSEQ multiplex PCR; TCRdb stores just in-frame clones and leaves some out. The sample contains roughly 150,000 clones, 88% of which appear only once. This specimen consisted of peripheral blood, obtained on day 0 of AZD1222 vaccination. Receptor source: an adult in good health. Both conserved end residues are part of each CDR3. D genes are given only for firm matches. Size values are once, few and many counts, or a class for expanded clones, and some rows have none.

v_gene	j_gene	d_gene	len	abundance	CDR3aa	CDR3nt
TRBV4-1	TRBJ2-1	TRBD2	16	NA	CASSQDTAGGWNEQFF	TGCGCCAGCAGCCAAGATACAGCGGGAGGGTGGAATGAGCAGTTCTTC
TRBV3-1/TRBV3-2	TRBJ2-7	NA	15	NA	CASSHISRASSEQYF	TGTGCCAGCAGCCACATCTCCAGGGCCTCCTCCGAGCAGTACTTC
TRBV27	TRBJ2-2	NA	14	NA	CASSRLTNTGELFF	TGTGCCTCATCAAGGTTGACGAACACCGGGGAGCTGTTTTTT
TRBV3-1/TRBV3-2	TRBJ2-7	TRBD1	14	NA	CASTLGQGRGEQYF	TGTGCCAGTACACTCGGACAGGGGCGGGGCGAGCAGTACTTC
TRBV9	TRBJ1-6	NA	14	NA	CASSAGGYNSPLHF	TGTGCCAGCAGCGCAGGAGGATATAATTCACCCCTCCACTTT
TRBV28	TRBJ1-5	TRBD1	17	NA	CASQYAPGQGANQPQHF	TGTGCCAGTCAATACGCTCCGGGACAGGGAGCCAATCAGCCCCAGCATTTT
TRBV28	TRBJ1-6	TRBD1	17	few	CASSLGQGRRYNSPLHF	TGTGCCAGCAGTTTAGGACAGGGTAGAAGGTATAATTCACCCCTCCACTTT
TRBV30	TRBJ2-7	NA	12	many	CAWSAQGYEQYF	TGTGCCTGGAGTGCTCAGGGCTACGAGCAGTACTTC
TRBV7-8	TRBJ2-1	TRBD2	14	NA	CASSLAGTINEQFF	TGTGCCAGCAGCTTAGCCGGGACTATCAATGAGCAGTTCTTC
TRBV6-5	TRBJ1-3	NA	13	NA	CASSYARGNTIYF	TGTGCCAGCAGTTACGCCAGGGGAAACACCATATATTTT
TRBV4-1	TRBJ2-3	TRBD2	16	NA	CASSQDKTSGINTQYF	TGCGCCAGCAGCCAAGATAAAACTAGCGGGATTAATACGCAGTATTTT
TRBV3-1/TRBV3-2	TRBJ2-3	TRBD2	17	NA	CASSQVPSGSGTDTQYF	TGTGCCAGCAGCCAAGTACCCAGCGGGAGCGGGACAGATACGCAGTATTTT
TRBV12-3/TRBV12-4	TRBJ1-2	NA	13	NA	CASSLWINYGYTF	TGTGCCAGCAGTTTATGGATTAACTATGGCTACACCTTC
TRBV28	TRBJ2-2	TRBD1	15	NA	CAAHGWTGNTGELFF	TGTGCCGCTCATGGGTGGACAGGGAACACCGGGGAGCTGTTTTTT
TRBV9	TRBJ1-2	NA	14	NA	CASSVGQIHYGYTF	TGTGCCAGCAGCGTAGGACAGATTCACTATGGCTACACCTTC
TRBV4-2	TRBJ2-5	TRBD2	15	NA	CASSQGLAGQETQYF	TGTGCCAGCAGCCAAGGACTAGCGGGCCAAGAGACCCAGTACTTC
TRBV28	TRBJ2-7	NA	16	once	CASSEHQGGRFHEQYF	TGTGCCAGCAGTGAACACCAGGGGGGTAGATTTCACGAGCAGTACTTC
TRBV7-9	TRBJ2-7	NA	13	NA	CASSPRLPYEQYF	TGTGCCAGCAGTCCCCGGCTTCCCTACGAGCAGTACTTC
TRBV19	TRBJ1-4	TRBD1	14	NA	CASRADRVLEKLFF	TGTGCCAGTAGAGCGGACAGGGTATTAGAAAAACTGTTTTTT
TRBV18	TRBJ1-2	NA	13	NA	CASSPGGGYGYTF	TGTGCCAGCTCACCCGGCGGTGGCTATGGCTACACCTTC
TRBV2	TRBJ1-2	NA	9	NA	CASSVGYTF	TGTGCCAGCAGTGTTGGCTACACCTTC
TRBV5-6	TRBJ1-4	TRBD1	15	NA	CASSYGTGGNEKLFF	TGTGCCAGCAGCTATGGGACAGGGGGTAATGAAAAACTGTTTTTT
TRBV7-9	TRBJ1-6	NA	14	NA	CASSFGSYNSPLHF	TGTGCCAGCAGCTTCGGCTCCTATAATTCACCCCTCCACTTT
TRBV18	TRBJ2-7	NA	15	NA	CASSPQQGSSYEQYF	TGTGCCAGCTCACCACAACAGGGAAGTTCCTACGAGCAGTACTTC
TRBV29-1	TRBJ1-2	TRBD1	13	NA	CSATGNEGYGYTF	TGCAGCGCGACAGGGAATGAGGGTTATGGCTACACCTTC
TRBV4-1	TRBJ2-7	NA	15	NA	CASSQDQGVLREQYF	TGCGCCAGCAGCCAAGATCAAGGGGTCCTCCGAGAGCAGTACTTC
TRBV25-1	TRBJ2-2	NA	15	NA	CASSELGRGDGELFF	TGTGCCAGCAGTGAATTGGGCAGGGGTGACGGGGAGCTGTTTTTT
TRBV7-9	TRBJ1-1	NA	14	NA	CASSLGQLNTEAFF	TGTGCCAGCAGCTTAGGACAGTTGAACACTGAAGCTTTCTTT
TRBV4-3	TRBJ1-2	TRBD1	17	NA	CASSQDGQGRPYRGYTF	TGCGCCAGCAGCCAGGATGGACAGGGAAGGCCATATAGAGGCTACACCTTC
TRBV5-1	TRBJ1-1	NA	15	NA	CASSPGGGKNTEAFF	TGCGCCAGCAGCCCCGGGGGGGGTAAGAACACTGAAGCTTTCTTT
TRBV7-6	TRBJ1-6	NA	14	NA	CASSLTRANSPLHF	TGTGCCAGCAGCTTAACCAGGGCTAATTCACCCCTCCACTTT
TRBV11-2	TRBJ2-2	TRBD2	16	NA	CASSSLGAGGGGELFF	TGTGCCAGCAGCTCCCTGGGCGCGGGAGGAGGCGGGGAGCTGTTTTTT